This T cell receptor (beta chain) was recorded in a study of response to subunit inactivated influenza vaccine. Points from the study as a whole: The authors suggested that every seasonal influenza vaccination recruits few new T cells.

This clonotype has at least ten counts. Its cognate antigen is unknown. The CDR3 is 16 amino acids. V trimming: 2 bases; J trimming: 2 bases; junction bases outside the gene matches: 5. TCRdb called the RT-PCR reads again in MiXCR, with one record for every CDR3 protein. The sample contains around 580,000 distinct CDR3 sequences, 12% of which appear only once. This clonotype was obtained from a man aged 50 to 59 who received an inactivated influenza vaccine. Here the sequenced sample was PBMCs from blood, taken on the day of vaccination. The gene calls are TRBV12-3 or TRBV12-4 and TRBJ1-5, with TRBD1 matching 8 bases. The CDR3 coding sequence is TGTGCCAGCAGTTTAAGTGGACAGGGAGGCAATCAGCCCCAGCATTTT. It yields the protein CASSLSGQGGNQPQHF.